This TCR beta chain originates from a study of CD8 T cells in ankylosing spondylitis. General study findings and limits: CD8+ disease-linked clones were present at relatively low frequencies in blood. A motif in TCR beta, a set of several highly homologous variants, appeared characteristic of ankylosing spondylitis blood. There was reportedly significant enrichment of clones that were disease-linked in matched ankylosing spondylitis synovial fluid.

Trimming cost V 2 bases and J 7 bases, with 12 bases left between them. The germline V gene encodes CDR1 MNHEY and CDR2 SMNVEV (reference sequence). The CDR3 has 14 residues. Making use of molecular barcodes, quantitative 5'-RACE generated TCR beta libraries. TCRdb recomputed calls from the 5' RACE reads with MiXCR, one row per CDR3 protein. The table has around 480,000 distinct CDR3 sequences, approximately 17% seen once. This clonotype was detected only a few times. Its antigen is as yet unknown. Sequencing was carried out using blood, either unsorted or a sorted T cell fraction (not recorded which). The rearrangement uses TRBV27 and TRBJ2-1; TRBD2 might be the D (5 bases). The source of this sequence is a male donor with ankylosing spondylitis. In DNA form, the CDR3 reads TGTGCCAGCAGTTTAGGAGGCAGTTTAAATGAGCAGTTCTTC. It yields the protein CASSLGGSLNEQFF.